The clone carrying this T cell receptor (beta chain) was seen only a few times. This sample's time point: newly diagnosed GD, antithyroid drugs for less than 3 months. PBMCs were the source of the RNA used for TCR sequencing. A volume of approximately 10 milliliters of peripheral blood was collected in EDTA tubes. Building the TCR beta libraries relied on iRepertoire HTBI primers, and CDR3 regions underwent Arm-PCR. TCRdb fed the multiplex PCR reads into MiXCR, producing one record per CDR3 protein. The sample holds hundreds of thousands of distinct CDR3 sequences, about 16% seen once. The germline CDR1 and CDR2 sequences are DFQATT and SNEGSKA (reference sequence). Between the trimmed V and J ends, which lost 1 base and 1 base, there was a span of 5 bases. The CDR3 sequence is 12 residues long. The data were obtained in a study of regulatory T cells in long-lasting Graves disease. These same data were also listed under a study on T cells in Graves' hyperthyroidism and ophthalmopathy. According to that study: Lactation, pregnancy, other autoimmune disease or uncontrolled infection excluded patients.

The clonotype comes from a woman aged 35-65 years with Graves disease. The input for sequencing was peripheral blood mononuclear cells (PBMCs), taken at new diagnosis, from a patient treated with antithyroid drugs. The rearrangement uses TRBV20-1 and TRBJ2-7; unclear D gene. The CDR3 DNA reads TGCAGTGCTAGAGCCCAGTCCTACGAGCAGTACTTC. Its protein is CSARAQSYEQYF.